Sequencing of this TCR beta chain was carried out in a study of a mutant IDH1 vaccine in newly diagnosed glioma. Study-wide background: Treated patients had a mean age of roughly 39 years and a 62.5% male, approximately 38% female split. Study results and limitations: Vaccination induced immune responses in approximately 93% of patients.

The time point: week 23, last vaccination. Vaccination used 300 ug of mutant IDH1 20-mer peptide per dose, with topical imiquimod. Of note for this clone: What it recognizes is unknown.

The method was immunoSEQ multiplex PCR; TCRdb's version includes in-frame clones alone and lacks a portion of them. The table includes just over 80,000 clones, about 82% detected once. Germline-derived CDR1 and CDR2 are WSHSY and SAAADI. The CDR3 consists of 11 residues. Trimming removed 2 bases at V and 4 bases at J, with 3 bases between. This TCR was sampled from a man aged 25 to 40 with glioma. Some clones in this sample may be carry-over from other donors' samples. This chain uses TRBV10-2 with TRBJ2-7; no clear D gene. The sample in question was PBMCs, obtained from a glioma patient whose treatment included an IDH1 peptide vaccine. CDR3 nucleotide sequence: TGCGCCAGCAGTGAGGGGTACGAGCAGTACTTC. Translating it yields CASSEGYEQYF.